This entry describes one T cell receptor beta chain. CDR3 length equals 14 residues. CDR1 LGHDT and CDR2 YNNKEL come from the germline V gene (reference sequence). Trimming took 3 bases from V and 4 from J, leaving 9 bases between them. The entry originates in a study of blood T cell repertoires in COVID-19. Overall study context: PBMCs, B-cell-depleted T cells, or T cells were the source of the cDNA or gDNA that made up the material.

Original methodology: Using reference gene primer amplification, nucleated cell counts were estimated. The repertoire was sequenced with immunoSEQ multiplex PCR; TCRdb's copy has only in-frame clones and lacks some. V and J calls and clone size are as listed in that table; D and trimming were resolved from the DNA. The sample includes approximately 96,000 clones, 85% to 95% of them seen just once. Sequenced input: peripheral blood. The chain joins TRBV3-1 (or the pseudogene TRBV3-2) to TRBJ2-2; the D is unclear. This receptor was identified in a man in his 60s with acute or convalescent COVID-19. CDR3 bases: TGTGCCAGCAGCCAGGTCGGTGGCACCGGGGAGCTGTTTTTT. Amino acids: CASSQVGGTGELFF.